This T cell receptor beta chain was sequenced in a study of beta chain features in type 1 diabetes. A remark on this clone: As yet, its antigen is unknown.

Expressed TCRB transcripts were sequenced after all isolated RNA was converted to cDNA. Sequencing used immunoSEQ multiplex PCR; TCRdb keeps in-frame clones, though not all of them. Altogether some 500,000 clones are present, approximately 10% being singletons, with the ten largest covering roughly 0.046%. Study-wide points: PCR might favor shorter templates, equally in patients and controls. VDJ junctions sequenced from type 1 diabetes patients showed fewer insertions and more deletions. TCRB repertoires of naive, central memory and Treg cells appeared more similar among patients than among healthy donors.

The TCR was taken from a woman between 18 and 30 years old in good health. Sequencing was performed on naive CD4+ T cells from blood.

The CDR3 nucleotides read TGTGCCAGTAGTATAGGGGGTGGCTACACCTTC. It is translated as CASSIGGGYTF. This chain uses TRBV19 with TRBJ1-2; D remains ambiguous. Trimming took off 1 base at V and 7 bases at J, with 4 bases between the two ends. Germline V gene data show CDR1 as LNHDA and CDR2 as SQIVND (reference sequence). The CDR3 consists of 11 residues.